This TCR beta chain was recovered during a study of T cells after yellow fever vaccination. TCRdb independently ran MiXCR on the 5' RACE reads; one entry per CDR3 protein. The sample has a few hundred thousand distinct CDR3 sequences; roughly 12% are singletons. This clonotype was picked up a small number of times. Its matching antigen is unknown. Study conclusions and caveats: Clones from primary vaccination mostly reappeared after the booster (96% CD4, around 90% CD8).

Per the germline V gene, CDR1 is MGHRA and CDR2 is YSYEKL. V was trimmed by 4 bases and J by 0 bases, leaving 16 bases between them. The CDR3 contains 17 residues. The chain has TRBV4-1 and TRBJ1-3; D might be TRBD1 (6 bases). The sequence derives from a young man who received the YFV17D yellow fever vaccine. The sequenced sample was PBMCs, obtained on the day of the first yellow fever vaccination. The CDR3: CASSPRWGAGSGNTIYF. As DNA, the CDR3 is TGCGCCAGCAGCCCGCGCTGGGGGGCAGGCTCTGGAAACACCATATATTTT.